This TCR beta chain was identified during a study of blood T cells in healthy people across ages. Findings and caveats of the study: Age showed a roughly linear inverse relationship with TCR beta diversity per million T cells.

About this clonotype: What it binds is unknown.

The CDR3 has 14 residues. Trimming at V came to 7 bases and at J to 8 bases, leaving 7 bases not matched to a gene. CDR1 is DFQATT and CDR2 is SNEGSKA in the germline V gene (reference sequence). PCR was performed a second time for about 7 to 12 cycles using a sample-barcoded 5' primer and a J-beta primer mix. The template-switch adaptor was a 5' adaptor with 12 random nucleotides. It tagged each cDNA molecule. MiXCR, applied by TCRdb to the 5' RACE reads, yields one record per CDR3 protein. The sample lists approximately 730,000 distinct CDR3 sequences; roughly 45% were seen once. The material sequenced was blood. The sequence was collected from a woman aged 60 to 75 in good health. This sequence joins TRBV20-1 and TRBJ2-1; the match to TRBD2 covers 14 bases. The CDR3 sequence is CSVRGLAGVDEQFF. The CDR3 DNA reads TGCAGTGTGAGGGGACTAGCGGGAGTCGATGAGCAGTTCTTC.